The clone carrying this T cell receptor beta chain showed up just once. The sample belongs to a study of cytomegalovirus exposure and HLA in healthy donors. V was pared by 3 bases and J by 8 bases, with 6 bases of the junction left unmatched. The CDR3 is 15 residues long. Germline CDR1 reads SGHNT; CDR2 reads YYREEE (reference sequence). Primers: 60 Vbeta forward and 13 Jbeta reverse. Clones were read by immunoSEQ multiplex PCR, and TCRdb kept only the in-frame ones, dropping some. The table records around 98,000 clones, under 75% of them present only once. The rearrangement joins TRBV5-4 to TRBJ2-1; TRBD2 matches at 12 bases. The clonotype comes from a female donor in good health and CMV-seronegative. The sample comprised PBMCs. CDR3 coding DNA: TGTGCCAGCAGCTCCGGGACTAGCGGGTCGTATGAGCAGTTCTTC. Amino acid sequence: CASSSGTSGSYEQFF.